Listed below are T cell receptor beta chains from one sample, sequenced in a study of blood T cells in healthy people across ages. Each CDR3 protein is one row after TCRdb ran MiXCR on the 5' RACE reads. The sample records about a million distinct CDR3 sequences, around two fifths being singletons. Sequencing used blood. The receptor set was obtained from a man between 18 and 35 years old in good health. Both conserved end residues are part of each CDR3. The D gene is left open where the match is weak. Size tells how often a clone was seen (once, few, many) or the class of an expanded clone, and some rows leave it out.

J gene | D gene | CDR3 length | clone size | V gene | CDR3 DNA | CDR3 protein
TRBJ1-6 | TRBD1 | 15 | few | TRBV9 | TGTGCCAGCAGCCCTGGAGGGGGCCGGGATTCGCCCCTCCACTTT | CASSPGGGRDSPLHF
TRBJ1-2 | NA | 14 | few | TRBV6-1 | TGTGCCAGCAGGCCACAGGGTTACGGCTATGGCTACACCTTC | CASRPQGYGYGYTF
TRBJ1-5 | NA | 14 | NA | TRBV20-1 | TGCAGTGCGAGACACCACGGGGGCAATCAGCCCCAGCATTTT | CSARHHGGNQPQHF
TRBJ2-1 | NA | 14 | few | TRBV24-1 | TGTGCCACTTCCCCGGGGCAGGGGTACAATGAGCAGTTCTTC | CATSPGQGYNEQFF
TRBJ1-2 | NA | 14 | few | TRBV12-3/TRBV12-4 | TGTGCCAGCAGTTTGATCATGGGAGGGAACGGCTACACCTTC | CASSLIMGGNGYTF
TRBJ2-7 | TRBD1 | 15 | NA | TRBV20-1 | TGCAGTGCTAGATCTGGACAGGGGACCTTTTACGAGCAGTACTTC | CSARSGQGTFYEQYF
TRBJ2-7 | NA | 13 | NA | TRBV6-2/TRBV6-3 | TGTGCCAGCAGTGACTCTCTTTACTACGAGCAGTACTTC | CASSDSLYYEQYF
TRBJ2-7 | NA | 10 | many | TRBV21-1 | TGTGCCAGCAGCACCTACGAGCAGTACTTC | CASSTYEQYF
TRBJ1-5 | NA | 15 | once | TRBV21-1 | TGTGCCAGCAGCAAAGGAAGGGCCGCGAATCCGCCCCAGCATTTT | CASSKGRAANPPQHF
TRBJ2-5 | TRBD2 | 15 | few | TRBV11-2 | TGTGCCAGCAGCCCAGTCGGGACTAGGTTAGAGACCCAGTACTTC | CASSPVGTRLETQYF
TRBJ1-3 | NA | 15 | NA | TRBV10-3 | TGTGCCATCAGTGAGTCTCTGGATTCTGGAAACACCATATATTTT | CAISESLDSGNTIYF
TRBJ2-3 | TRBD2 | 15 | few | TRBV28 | TGTGCCAGCAGTTACCTAGCGGGGGACGCAGATACGCAGTATTTT | CASSYLAGDADTQYF
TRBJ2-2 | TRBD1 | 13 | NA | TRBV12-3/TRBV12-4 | TGTGCCGGGGGACAGGGGCTTCCCGGGGAGCTGTTTTTT | CAGGQGLPGELFF
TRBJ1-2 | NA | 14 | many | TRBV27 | TGTGCCAGCAGTCGGGCAGGGAGGGACTATGGCTACACCTTC | CASSRAGRDYGYTF
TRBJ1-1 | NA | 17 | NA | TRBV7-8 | TGTGCCAGCAGCTTAGAGTCGAGGGGACTTAAAAACACTGAAGCTTTCTTT | CASSLESRGLKNTEAFF
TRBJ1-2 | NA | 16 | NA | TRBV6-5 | TGTGCCAGCAGTCCCCATTACCGGGACATAAACTATGGCTACACCTTC | CASSPHYRDINYGYTF
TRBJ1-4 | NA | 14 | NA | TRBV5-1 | TGCGCCAGCAGCTTGGACACGCAGGGTGAAAAACTGTTTTTT | CASSLDTQGEKLFF
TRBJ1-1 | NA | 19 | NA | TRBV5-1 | TGCGCCAGCAGCTTGGATTCGAGGCGCGCGGGCCCGGGAACCACTGAAGCTTTCTTT | CASSLDSRRAGPGTTEAFF
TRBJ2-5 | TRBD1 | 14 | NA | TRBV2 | TGTGCCAGCAGTGGACAGGGGGGTGAGGATGAGCAGTACTTC | CASSGQGGEDEQYF
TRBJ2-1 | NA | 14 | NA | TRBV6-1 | TGTGCCAGCACTATTACATACCCTGACAATGAGCAGTTCTTC | CASTITYPDNEQFF
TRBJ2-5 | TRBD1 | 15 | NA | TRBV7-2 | TGTGCCAGCAGCCCGGACAGGGATGACCAAGAGACCCAGTACTTC | CASSPDRDDQETQYF
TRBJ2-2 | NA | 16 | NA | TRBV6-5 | TGTGCCAGCAGTTACATGGCTACGGAGAGAAGCGGGGAGCTGTTTTTT | CASSYMATERSGELFF
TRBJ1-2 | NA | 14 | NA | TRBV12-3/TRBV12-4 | TGTGCCAGCAGTTTAACGGGGGATAACTATGGCTACACCTTC | CASSLTGDNYGYTF
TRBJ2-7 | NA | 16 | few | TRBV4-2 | TGTGCCAGCAGCCAAGACGGGGACATGACCTCCTACGAGCAGTACTTC | CASSQDGDMTSYEQYF
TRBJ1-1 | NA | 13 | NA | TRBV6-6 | TGTGCCAGCTTTAAAAAGGGCCATACTGAAGCTTTCTTT | CASFKKGHTEAFF
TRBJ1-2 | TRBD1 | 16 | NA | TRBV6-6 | TGTGCCAGCAGTTACTCGCAGGGGGCGGGGGGCTATGGCTACACCTTC | CASSYSQGAGGYGYTF
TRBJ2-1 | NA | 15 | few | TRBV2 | TGTGCCAGCAGACACCTCACGGGCTGGGGAAATGAGCAGTTCTTC | CASRHLTGWGNEQFF
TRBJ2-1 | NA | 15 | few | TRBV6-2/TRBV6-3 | TGTGCCAGCAGTTCCCTCCCGGGGCTGGCAAATGAGCAGTTCTTC | CASSSLPGLANEQFF
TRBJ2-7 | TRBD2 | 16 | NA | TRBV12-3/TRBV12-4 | TGTGCCAGCAGGTCATATACTAGCGGGGGTTACAATGAGCAGTACTTC | CASRSYTSGGYNEQYF
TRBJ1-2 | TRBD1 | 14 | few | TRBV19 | TGTGCCAGTAGCCGGGACAGGGATATTTATGGCTACACCTTC | CASSRDRDIYGYTF
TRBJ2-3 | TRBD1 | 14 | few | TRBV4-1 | TGCGCCAGCAGCCGAGAGACAGGGCTTGATACGCAGTATTTT | CASSRETGLDTQYF
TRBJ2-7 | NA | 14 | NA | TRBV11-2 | TGTGCCAGCAGCTTAGACAGGGTTTTTTACGAGCAGTACTTC | CASSLDRVFYEQYF
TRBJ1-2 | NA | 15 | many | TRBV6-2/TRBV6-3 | TGTGCCAGCAGTTACTCCTTTGATGGAACGGGCGGCTACACCTTC | CASSYSFDGTGGYTF
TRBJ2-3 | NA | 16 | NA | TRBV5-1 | TGCGCCAGCAGCTTGGCGGCTAGCGCTAGCACAGATACGCAGTATTTT | CASSLAASASTDTQYF